These 19 T cell receptor beta chains were all obtained from the same sample, sequenced in a study of T-cell memory formation after mild COVID-19. TCRdb re-analysed the 5' RACE reads in MiXCR, keeping a single row per CDR3 protein. Of about 190,000 distinct CDR3 sequences in the sample, around 26% were seen once. The sequenced sample consisted of PBMCs or a T cell subset sorted from them (not recorded which). The source is an adult woman who had mild COVID-19 (a few samples of this study predate the infection). Cell type and time point are not known.

The J gene is TRBJ2-4, the V gene TRBV29-1; TRBD2 matches at 9 bases. Germline V gene lookup returns CDR1 SQVTM and CDR2 ANQGSEA. V was clipped by 2 bases and J by 9 bases; unmatched bases: 14. The length of the CDR3 is 16 residues. CDR3 residues: CSVENGLAREVGIQYF. DNA for the CDR3: TGCAGCGTTGAAAACGGACTAGCGCGAGAAGTTGGCATTCAGTACTTC.

This clonotype was counted between two and nine times. This chain joins TRBV3-1 and TRBJ2-2; 9 bases fit TRBD1. This CDR3 has 17 residues. V trimming: 4 bases; J trimming: 5 bases; junction bases outside the gene matches: 11. Germline V gene data show CDR1 as LGHDT and CDR2 as YNNKEL (reference sequence). In DNA, the CDR3 is TGTGCCAGCAGCCGTAGAATCGGGACAGGGTCGACCGGGGAGCTGTTTTTT. As protein: CASSRRIGTGSTGELFF.

This clonotype was seen a few times. The chain employs TRBV7-9 and TRBJ2-1; 7 bases fit TRBD1. CDR3 length: 14 residues. Germline lookup yields CDR1 SEHNR and CDR2 FQNEAQ (reference sequence). V lost 4 bases and J lost 5; bases outside the gene matches: 5. CDR3 residues: CASSYDRAHNEQFF. CDR3 nucleotide sequence: TGTGCCAGCAGCTACGACAGGGCGCACAATGAGCAGTTCTTC.

V usage is TRBV25-1 and J usage is TRBJ2-3; tentative D call: TRBD1 (5 bases). From germline, CDR1 is MGHDK and CDR2 SYGVNS. The length of the CDR3 is 14 residues. V lost 2 bases to trimming and J lost 4 bases, with 10 bases between them. CDR3 sequence reads: CASSEPGQADTQYF. In DNA, the CDR3 is TGTGCCAGCAGTGAACCAGGGCAGGCAGATACGCAGTATTTT.

The J gene is TRBJ1-1, the V gene TRBV19; D is perhaps TRBD1 (5 bases). V dropped 3 bases and J dropped 2 bases, with 13 bases sitting between them. In germline, CDR1 is LNHDA, CDR2 SQIVND (reference sequence). CDR3 size: 15 residues. CDR3 bases: TGTGCCAGTAGTATCTCCCTGGGGGGAAACACTGAAGCTTTCTTT. Residues: CASSISLGGNTEAFF.

The chain couples TRBV2 to TRBJ1-2; D is uncertain. V was shortened by 6 bases and J by 4 bases, with 12 bases between the two germline ends. This CDR3 spans 13 amino acids. Germline CDR1 reads SNHLY; CDR2 reads FYNNEI. The chain's CDR3 is CASRGADSYGYTF. In DNA, the CDR3 is TGTGCCAGCAGGGGAGCAGATTCCTATGGCTACACCTTC.

The V gene is TRBV6-2 or TRBV6-3, the J gene TRBJ2-5; D might be TRBD1 (5 bases). Germline CDR1 and CDR2: MNHEY and SVGEGT. The V and J ends lost 2 bases and 1 base respectively, with 11 bases between them. The CDR3 sequence is 15 residues long. CDR3 sequence reads: CASSYLDRPQETQYF. The CDR3 DNA reads TGTGCCAGCAGTTACCTTGACAGACCCCAAGAGACCCAGTACTTC.

V is TRBV18 and J is TRBJ2-3; TRBD2 aligns across 9 bases. CDR1 KGHSH and CDR2 LQKENI come from the germline V gene. This CDR3 is built from 16 residues. Trimming removed 0 bases from V and 4 bases from J; junction bases left unmatched: 5. The CDR3 region has the DNA TGTGCCAGCTCACCACCCGGGACTAGCATCCCAGATACGCAGTATTTT. Its translation: CASSPPGTSIPDTQYF. Variable domain in full (rest from reference TRBV18 and TRBJ2-3): NAGVMQNPRHLVRRRGQEARLRCSPMKGHSHVYWYRQLPEEGLKFMVYLQKENIIDESGMPKERFSAEFPKEGPSILRIQQVVRGDSAAYFCASSPPGTSIPDTQYFGPGTRLTVL.

V usage is TRBV20-1 and J usage is TRBJ1-1; 7 bases fit TRBD1. The ends lost 1 base at V and 6 bases at J; junction bases unmatched: 5. Germline CDR1 and CDR2: DFQATT and SNEGSKA (reference sequence). The CDR3 loop spans 13 amino acids. The CDR3 reads CSARAGQLAEAFF. CDR3 bases: TGCAGTGCTAGAGCGGGACAGTTGGCTGAAGCTTTCTTT.

V gene TRBV6-6 combines with J gene TRBJ2-6; a possible D gene is TRBD1 (6 bases). This CDR3 contains 19 residues. V dropped 0 bases and J dropped 0 bases, with 15 bases sitting between them. The V gene's germline CDR1 is MNHNY and CDR2 SVGAGI (reference sequence). The CDR3 sequence: CASSYSLGGAISGANVLTF. CDR3 DNA sequence: TGTGCCAGCAGTTACTCCCTAGGGGGAGCGATCTCTGGGGCCAACGTCCTGACTTTC.

V and J are TRBV10-3 and TRBJ2-7, with D tentatively TRBD1 (6 bases). Germline CDR1 and CDR2: ENHRY and SYGVKD. The V and J ends lost 10 bases and 0 bases respectively, with 13 bases between them. This CDR3 is 13 amino acids long. CDR3 DNA sequence: TGTGCCACAAGAGGACAGAGCTCCTACGAGCAGTACTTC. Protein: CATRGQSSYEQYF.

In its sample, this clonotype was seen many times. This chain uses TRBV12-3 or TRBV12-4 with TRBJ2-5; 9 bases are a match to TRBD1. The CDR3 has 14 residues. V shed 5 bases, J shed 0 bases, and the junction held 1 base outside the gene matches. This chain's CDR3 is CASSGTGHQETQYF. The CDR3 nucleotides read TGTGCCAGCAGTGGGACAGGGCACCAAGAGACCCAGTACTTC.

This clonotype was seen just once. This chain connects TRBV6-6 to TRBJ1-1, with D unclear. The CDR3 consists of 15 residues. Deletions cut 0 bases from V and 5 bases from J, with 13 bases between. Per the germline V gene, CDR1 is MNHNY and CDR2 is SVGAGI (reference sequence). The CDR3 is CASSYSGEVETEAFF. CDR3 nucleotides: TGTGCCAGCAGTTACTCTGGGGAGGTGGAGACTGAAGCTTTCTTT.

This rearrangement joins TRBV25-1 to TRBJ2-7; 7 bases map to TRBD1. CDR3 length: 12 amino acids. V shed 1 base and J 6 bases; nucleotides not matched to a gene: 0. From germline, CDR1 is MGHDK and CDR2 SYGVNS. This CDR3 is CASSESGGEQYF. The CDR3 coding sequence is TGTGCCAGCAGTGAATCAGGGGGCGAGCAGTACTTC.

The chain is built from TRBV5-1 and TRBJ1-1; D gene uncertain. Trimming shortened V by 7 bases and J by 2 bases, and 15 bases separated the two germline ends. Germline CDR1 SGHRS, CDR2 YFSETQ. This CDR3 comprises 14 residues. The chain's CDR3 is CASQEGTGNTEAFF. The CDR3 DNA is TGCGCCAGCCAGGAGGGTACGGGAAACACTGAAGCTTTCTTT.

A few counts support this clonotype. V and J are TRBV12-3 or TRBV12-4 and TRBJ1-2; 7 bases match TRBD1. The CDR3 consists of 13 residues. Losses at the gene ends were 6 bases for V and 7 bases for J; bases not matched to a gene: 8. The CDR3 DNA follows: TGTGCCAGCAGCCCAGGGGGGGTAGGTGGCTACACCTTC. It yields the protein CASSPGGVGGYTF.

This chain links TRBV4-3 with TRBJ2-5; no clear D. In germline, CDR1 is LGHNA, CDR2 YSLEER. The ends were cut back, 1 base at V and 5 bases at J, with 8 bases in the middle. The CDR3 sequence is 13 residues long. CDR3 sequence: CASSQGVEETQYF. The DNA of the CDR3 is TGCGCCAGCAGCCAAGGGGTGGAGGAGACCCAGTACTTC.

The genes are TRBV7-9 and TRBJ1-2; D might be TRBD1 (5 bases). The CDR3 totals 18 residues. Germline-derived CDR1 and CDR2 are SEHNR and FQNEAQ (reference sequence). V lost 1 base and J lost 0, with 18 bases in between. CDR3 nucleotide sequence: TGTGCCAGCAGCTTAGTTTGGCCCCCGACAGTGACTAACTATGGCTACACCTTC. It is translated as CASSLVWPPTVTNYGYTF. Variable domain in full (rest from reference TRBV7-9 and TRBJ1-2): DTGVSQNPRHKITKRGQNVTFRCDPISEHNRLYWYRQTLGQGPEFLTYFQNEAQLEKSRLLSDRFSAERPKGSFSTLEIQRTEQGDSAMYLCASSLVWPPTVTNYGYTFGSGTRLTVV.

The chain joins TRBV9 to TRBJ2-7; D possibly uses TRBD1 or TRBD2 (5 bases each). V lost 0 bases and J 3 bases, leaving 13 bases between the germline ends. The CDR3 runs to 15 residues. Germline values: CDR1 SGDLS, CDR2 YYNGEE. The CDR3 DNA sequence: TGTGCCAGCAGCGTAGCCGGGACGGCCTACTACGAGCAGTACTTC. This codes for CASSVAGTAYYEQYF.